This is a list of T cell receptor beta chains from one sample in a study of T cell responses to AZD1222 COVID-19 vaccine. Sequencing used immunoSEQ multiplex PCR; TCRdb keeps in-frame clones, though not all of them. The sample has 45,000 to 65,000 clones, roughly 86% seen once. The source material was peripheral blood, sampled 28 days after the second AZD1222 dose. The receptors stem from an adult who received the AZD1222 COVID-19 vaccine. The CDR3 runs from the conserved cysteine through the conserved F or W. Each record gives: clone size, V gene, D gene, J gene, CDR3 protein, CDR3 DNA. The D gene is left open where the match is weak. Expanded clones get a size class; other rows say once, few or many, or leave the size out.

NA,TRBV3-1/TRBV3-2,NA,TRBJ2-1,CASSQAPLYYNEQFF,TGTGCCAGCAGCCAAGCGCCCCTTTATTACAATGAGCAGTTCTTC
once,TRBV28,NA,TRBJ2-3,CATAQGLPPDTQYF,TGTGCCACCGCACAGGGACTTCCGCCAGATACGCAGTATTTT
NA,TRBV5-6,TRBD1,TRBJ2-7,CASSLAWTGGEYEQYF,TGTGCCAGCAGCTTGGCGTGGACAGGGGGCGAATACGAGCAGTACTTC
NA,TRBV29-1,NA,TRBJ2-4,CSVEGDTENIQYF,TGCAGCGTTGAGGGGGACACTGAAAACATTCAGTACTTC
NA,TRBV9,NA,TRBJ2-7,CASSVGGAAAYEQYF,TGTGCCAGCAGCGTAGGGGGGGCCGCAGCCTACGAGCAGTACTTC
once,TRBV5-1,TRBD1,TRBJ2-1,CASSPPGQVGNEQFF,TGCGCCAGCAGCCCCCCGGGACAGGTGGGGAATGAGCAGTTCTTC
NA,TRBV4-1,TRBD1,TRBJ1-1,CASSRSGGTEAFF,TGCGCCAGCAGCCGTTCAGGGGGGACTGAAGCTTTCTTT
NA,TRBV27,TRBD2,TRBJ2-1,CASSLFGRSSGRAVSPGGEQFF,TGTGCCAGCAGTTTATTCGGTAGATCTAGCGGGAGGGCCGTGAGCCCCGGAGGGGAGCAGTTCTTC
NA,TRBV6-5,NA,TRBJ1-4,CASRPAGGEKLFF,TGTGCCAGCAGACCCGCCGGGGGTGAAAAACTGTTTTTT
NA,TRBV5-4,NA,TRBJ2-3,CASGGGRYTDTQYF,TGTGCCAGTGGGGGGGGCAGATACACAGATACGCAGTATTTT
once,TRBV27,NA,TRBJ2-7,CASSPIRTPVSYEQYF,TGTGCCAGCAGCCCTATCCGGACACCCGTCTCCTACGAGCAGTACTTC
NA,TRBV4-2,TRBD2,TRBJ2-2,CASARGRGTGELFF,TGTGCCAGTGCACGGGGGAGGGGCACCGGGGAGCTGTTTTTT
NA,TRBV6-5,NA,TRBJ2-5,CASSYSGGAAETQYF,TGTGCCAGCAGTTACTCGGGGGGAGCTGCGGAGACCCAGTACTTC
few,TRBV5-1,NA,TRBJ1-6,CASSLLDGVSNNSPLHF,TGCGCCAGCAGCTTACTGGACGGGGTCAGCAATAATTCACCCCTCCACTTT
NA,TRBV28,NA,TRBJ1-2,CASRESRVNYGYTF,TGTGCCAGCAGAGAATCCAGGGTTAACTATGGCTACACCTTC
NA,TRBV19,NA,TRBJ1-5,CASKRQGRALFNQPQHF,TGTGCCAGTAAAAGGCAGGGAAGGGCTTTGTTCAATCAGCCCCAGCATTTT
NA,TRBV6-5,TRBD2,TRBJ2-7,CASRASGGYEQYF,TGTGCCAGTAGGGCTAGCGGCGGCTACGAGCAGTACTTC